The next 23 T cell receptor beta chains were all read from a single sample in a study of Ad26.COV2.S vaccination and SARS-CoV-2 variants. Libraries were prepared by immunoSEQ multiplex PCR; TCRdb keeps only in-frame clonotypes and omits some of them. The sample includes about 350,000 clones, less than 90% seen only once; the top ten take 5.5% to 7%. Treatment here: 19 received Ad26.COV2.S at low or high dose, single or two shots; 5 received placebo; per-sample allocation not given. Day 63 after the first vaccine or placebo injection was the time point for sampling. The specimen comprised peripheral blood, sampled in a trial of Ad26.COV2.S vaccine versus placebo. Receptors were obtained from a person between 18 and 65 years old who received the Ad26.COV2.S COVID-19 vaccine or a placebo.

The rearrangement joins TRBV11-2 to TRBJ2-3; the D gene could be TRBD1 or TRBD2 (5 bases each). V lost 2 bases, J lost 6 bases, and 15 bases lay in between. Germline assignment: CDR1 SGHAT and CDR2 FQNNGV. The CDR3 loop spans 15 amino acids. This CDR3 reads CASSLSGKGMDTQYF. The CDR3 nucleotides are TGTGCCAGCAGCTTATCGGGGAAGGGGATGGATACGCAGTATTTT.

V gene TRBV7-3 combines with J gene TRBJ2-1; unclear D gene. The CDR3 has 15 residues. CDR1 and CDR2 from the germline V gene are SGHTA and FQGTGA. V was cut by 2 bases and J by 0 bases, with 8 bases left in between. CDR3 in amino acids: CASSLAGRSYNEQFF. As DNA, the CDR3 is TGTGCCAGCAGCTTAGCTGGACGCTCCTACAATGAGCAGTTCTTC. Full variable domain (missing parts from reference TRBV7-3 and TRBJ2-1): GAGVSQTPSNKVTEKGKYVELRCDPISGHTALYWYRQSLGQGPEFLIYFQGTGAADDSGLPNDRFFAVRPEGSVSTLKIQRTERGDSAVYLCASSLAGRSYNEQFFGPGTRLTVL.

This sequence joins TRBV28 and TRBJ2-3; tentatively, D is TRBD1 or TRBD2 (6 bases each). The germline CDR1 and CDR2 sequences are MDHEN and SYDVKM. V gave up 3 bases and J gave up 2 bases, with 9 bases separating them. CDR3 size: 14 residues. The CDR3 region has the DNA TGTGCCAGCAGTTTGAGGGGGGTCACAGATACGCAGTATTTT. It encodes CASSLRGVTDTQYF.

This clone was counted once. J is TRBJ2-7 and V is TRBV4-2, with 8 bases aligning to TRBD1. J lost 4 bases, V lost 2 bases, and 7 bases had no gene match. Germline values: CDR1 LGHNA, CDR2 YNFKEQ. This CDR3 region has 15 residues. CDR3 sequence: CASSQTDRAKYEQYF. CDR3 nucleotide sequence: TGTGCCAGCAGCCAAACGGACAGGGCGAAGTACGAGCAGTACTTC.

In DNA form, the CDR3 reads TGTGCCAGCAGCTTGGATCCGGGACAGGGGGATGTGCAGTACTTC. Protein sequence: CASSLDPGQGDVQYF. The rearrangement joins TRBV11-3 to TRBJ2-7, with TRBD1 matching over 11 bases. Germline CDR1 SGHNT, CDR2 YENEEA. The CDR3 is 15 residues long. The V gene end was trimmed by 3 bases and the J gene end by 9 bases; junction bases not matched to a gene: 10.

In DNA, the CDR3 is TGTGCCAGCAGCCGGACGACGACCGGGGAGCTGTTTTTT. As protein: CASSRTTTGELFF. The chain has TRBV6-5 and TRBJ2-2; D gene uncertain. Germline CDR1 is MNHEY and CDR2 is SVGAGI. Deletions cut 6 bases from V and 5 bases from J, with 10 bases between. This CDR3 has 13 residues.

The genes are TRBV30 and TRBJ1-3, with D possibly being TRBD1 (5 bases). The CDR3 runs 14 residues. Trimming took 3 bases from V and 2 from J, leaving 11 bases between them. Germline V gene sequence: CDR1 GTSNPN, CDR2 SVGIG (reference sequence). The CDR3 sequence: CAWSRDVAGNTIYF. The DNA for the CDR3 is TGTGCCTGGAGCAGGGATGTCGCTGGAAACACCATATATTTT.

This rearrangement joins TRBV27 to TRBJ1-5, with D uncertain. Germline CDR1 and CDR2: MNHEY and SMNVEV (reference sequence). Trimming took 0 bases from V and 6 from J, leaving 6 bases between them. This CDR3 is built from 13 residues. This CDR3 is CASSLSRSQPQHF. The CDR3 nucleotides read TGTGCCAGCAGTTTATCGCGGAGTCAGCCCCAGCATTTT.

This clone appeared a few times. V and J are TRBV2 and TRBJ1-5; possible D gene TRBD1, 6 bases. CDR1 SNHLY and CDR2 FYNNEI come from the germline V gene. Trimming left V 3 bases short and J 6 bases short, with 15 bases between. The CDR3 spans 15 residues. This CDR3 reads CASSDGGLRSQPQHF. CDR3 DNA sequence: TGTGCCAGCAGTGACGGGGGCCTTAGGAGTCAGCCCCAGCATTTT.

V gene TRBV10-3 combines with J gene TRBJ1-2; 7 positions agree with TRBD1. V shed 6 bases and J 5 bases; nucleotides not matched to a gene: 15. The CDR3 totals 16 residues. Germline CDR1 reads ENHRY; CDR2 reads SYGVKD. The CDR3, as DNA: TGTGCCATCAGCGGCGGGACAGTGTCCTGGCCTTATGGCTACACCTTC. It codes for CAISGGTVSWPYGYTF.

The CDR3 DNA follows: TGTGCCAGCAGCTTAGATGGGGAGGGCTACACCTTC. Protein: CASSLDGEGYTF. The chain links TRBV7-9 to TRBJ1-2; D is uncertain. Trimming removed 1 base at V and 8 bases at J, with 8 bases between. The germline CDR1 and CDR2 sequences are SEHNR and FQNEAQ (reference sequence). CDR3 length: 12 residues.

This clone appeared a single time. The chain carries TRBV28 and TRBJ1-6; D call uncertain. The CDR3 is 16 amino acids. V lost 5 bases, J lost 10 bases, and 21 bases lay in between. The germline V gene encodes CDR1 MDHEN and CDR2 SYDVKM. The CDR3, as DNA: TGTGCCAGCAGTCCTCCGGAGGGAGGGATTGGGTCACCCCTCCACTTT. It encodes CASSPPEGGIGSPLHF.

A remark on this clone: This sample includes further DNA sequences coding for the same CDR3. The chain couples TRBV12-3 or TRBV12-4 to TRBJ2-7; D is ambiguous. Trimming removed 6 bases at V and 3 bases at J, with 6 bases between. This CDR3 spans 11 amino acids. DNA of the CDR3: TGTGCCAGCAGCTCGAGCTACGAGCAGTACTTC. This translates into CASSSSYEQYF.

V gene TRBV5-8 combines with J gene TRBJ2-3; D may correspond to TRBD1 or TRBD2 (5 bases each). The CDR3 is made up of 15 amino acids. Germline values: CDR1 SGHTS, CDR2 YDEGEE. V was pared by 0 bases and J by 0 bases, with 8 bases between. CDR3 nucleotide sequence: TGTGCCAGCAGCTTGGTGGGGGTTAGCACAGATACGCAGTATTTT. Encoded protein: CASSLVGVSTDTQYF.

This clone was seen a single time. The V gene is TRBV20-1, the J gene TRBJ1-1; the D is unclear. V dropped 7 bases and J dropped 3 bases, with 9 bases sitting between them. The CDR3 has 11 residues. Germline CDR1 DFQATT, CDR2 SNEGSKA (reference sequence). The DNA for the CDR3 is TGCAGTGGCAGCGGGGACACTGAAGCTTTCTTT. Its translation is CSGSGDTEAFF.

Here the CDR3 DNA reads TGTGCCAGCAGCTTAACGGGACAGGGTATCGGGGAGCTGTTTTTT. Protein sequence: CASSLTGQGIGELFF. The chain recombines TRBV7-3 with TRBJ2-2; 9 positions match TRBD1. The germline CDR1 and CDR2 sequences are SGHTA and FQGTGA. The CDR3 extends over 15 amino acids. The ends lost 0 bases at V and 7 bases at J; junction bases unmatched: 3.

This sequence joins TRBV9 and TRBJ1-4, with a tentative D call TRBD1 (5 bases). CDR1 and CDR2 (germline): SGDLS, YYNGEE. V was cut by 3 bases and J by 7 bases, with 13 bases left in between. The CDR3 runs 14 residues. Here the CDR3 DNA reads TGTGCCAGCAGCGACTCAGGGTTCGGTGAAAAACTGTTTTTT. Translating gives CASSDSGFGEKLFF.

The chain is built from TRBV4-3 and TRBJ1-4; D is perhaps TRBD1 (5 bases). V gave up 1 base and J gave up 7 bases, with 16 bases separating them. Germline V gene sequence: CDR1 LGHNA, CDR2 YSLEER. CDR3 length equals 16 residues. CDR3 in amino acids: CASSQVVVGALEKLFF. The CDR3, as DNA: TGCGCCAGCAGCCAAGTCGTTGTCGGGGCACTTGAAAAACTGTTTTTT.

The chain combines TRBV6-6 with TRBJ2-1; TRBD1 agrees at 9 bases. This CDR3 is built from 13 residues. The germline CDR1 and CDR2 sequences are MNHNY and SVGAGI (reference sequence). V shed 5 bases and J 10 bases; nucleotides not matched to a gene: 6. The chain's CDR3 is CASSPDRGYEQFF. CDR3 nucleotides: TGTGCCAGCAGTCCGGACAGGGGATACGAGCAGTTCTTC.

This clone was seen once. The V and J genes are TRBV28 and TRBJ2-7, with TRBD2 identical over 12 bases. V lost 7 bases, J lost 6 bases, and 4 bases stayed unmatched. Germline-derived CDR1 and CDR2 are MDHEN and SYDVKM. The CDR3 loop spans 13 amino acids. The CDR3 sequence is CASITGLAGEQYF. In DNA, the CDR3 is TGTGCCAGCATCACGGGACTAGCGGGCGAGCAGTACTTC. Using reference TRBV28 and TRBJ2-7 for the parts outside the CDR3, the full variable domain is DVKVTQSSRYLVKRTGEKVFLECVQDMDHENMFWYRQDPGLGLRLIYFSYDVKMKEKGDIPEGYSVSREKKERFSLILESASTNQTSMYLCASITGLAGEQYFGPGTRLTVT.

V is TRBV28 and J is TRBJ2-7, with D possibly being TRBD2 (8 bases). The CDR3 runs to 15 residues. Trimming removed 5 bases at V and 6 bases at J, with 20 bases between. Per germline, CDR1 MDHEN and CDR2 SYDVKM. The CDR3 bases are TGTGCCAGCAGTCTACAGGGGCAGCGGGAGCGCGAGCAGTACTTC. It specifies CASSLQGQREREQYF.

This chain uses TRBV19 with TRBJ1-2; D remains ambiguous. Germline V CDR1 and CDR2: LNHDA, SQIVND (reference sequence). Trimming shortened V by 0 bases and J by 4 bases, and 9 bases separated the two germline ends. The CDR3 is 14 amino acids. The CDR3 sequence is CASSIDWVGYGYTF. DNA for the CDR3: TGTGCCAGTAGTATAGACTGGGTTGGCTATGGCTACACCTTC.

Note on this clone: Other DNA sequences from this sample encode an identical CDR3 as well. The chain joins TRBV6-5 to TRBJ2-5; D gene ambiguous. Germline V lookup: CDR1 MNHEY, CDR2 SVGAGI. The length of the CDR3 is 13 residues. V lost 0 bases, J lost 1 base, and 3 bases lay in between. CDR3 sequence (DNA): TGTGCCAGCAGTTACTCGGCCCAAGAGACCCAGTACTTC. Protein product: CASSYSAQETQYF.